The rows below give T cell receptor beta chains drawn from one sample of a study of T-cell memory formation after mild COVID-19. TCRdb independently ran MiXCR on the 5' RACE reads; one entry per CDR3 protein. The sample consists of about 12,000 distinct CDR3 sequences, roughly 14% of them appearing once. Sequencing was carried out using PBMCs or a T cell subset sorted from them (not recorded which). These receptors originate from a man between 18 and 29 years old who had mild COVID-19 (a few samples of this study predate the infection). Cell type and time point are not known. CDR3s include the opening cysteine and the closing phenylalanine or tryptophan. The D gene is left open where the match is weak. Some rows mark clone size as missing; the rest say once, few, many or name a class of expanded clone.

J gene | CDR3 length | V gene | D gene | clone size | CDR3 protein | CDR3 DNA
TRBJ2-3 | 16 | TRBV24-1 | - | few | CATSDHRGLLTDTQYF | TGTGCCACCAGTGATCACCGGGGGCTGCTCACAGATACGCAGTATTTT
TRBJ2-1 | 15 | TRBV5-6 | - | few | CASTRAPSSYNEQFF | TGTGCCAGCACCCGAGCGCCGAGCTCCTACAATGAGCAGTTCTTC
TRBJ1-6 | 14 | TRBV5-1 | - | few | CASSLVSLGGPLHF | TGCGCCAGCAGCTTAGTTAGCCTCGGCGGACCCCTCCACTTT
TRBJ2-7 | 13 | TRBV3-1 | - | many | CASSQGQTYEQYF | TGTGCCAGCAGCCAAGGACAGACCTACGAGCAGTACTTC
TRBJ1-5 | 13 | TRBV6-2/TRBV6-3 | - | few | CASKGVDDQPQHF | TGTGCCAGCAAGGGGGTCGATGATCAGCCCCAGCATTTT
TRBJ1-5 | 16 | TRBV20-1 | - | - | CSATGTPNYFNQPQHF | TGCAGTGCGACCGGGACCCCGAATTACTTCAATCAGCCCCAGCATTTT
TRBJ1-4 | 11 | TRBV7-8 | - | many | CASSFGEKLFF | TGTGCCAGCAGCTTTGGGGAAAAACTGTTTTTT
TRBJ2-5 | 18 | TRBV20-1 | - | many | CSAMRSLQVGWVRETQYF | TGCAGTGCTATGAGATCCCTTCAGGTGGGATGGGTCCGAGAGACCCAGTACTTC
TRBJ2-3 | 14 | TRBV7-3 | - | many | CASSLGARGDTQYF | TGTGCCAGCAGCCTCGGGGCCCGGGGGGATACGCAGTATTTT
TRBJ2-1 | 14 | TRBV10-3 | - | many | CATGGWAAYNEQFF | TGTGCCACCGGCGGGTGGGCCGCCTACAATGAGCAGTTCTTC
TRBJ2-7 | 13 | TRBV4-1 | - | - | CASSQGLEYEQYF | TGCGCCAGCAGCCAAGGTCTGGAGTACGAGCAGTACTTC
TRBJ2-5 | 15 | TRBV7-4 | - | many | CASSSTRGPQETQYF | TGTGCCAGCAGTAGCACTCGGGGGCCTCAAGAGACCCAGTACTTC
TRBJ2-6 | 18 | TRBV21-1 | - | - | CASRKSTGRLSGANVLTF | TGTGCCAGCAGGAAATCTACGGGACGCCTCTCTGGGGCCAACGTCCTGACTTTC
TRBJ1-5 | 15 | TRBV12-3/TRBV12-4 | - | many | CASSLGTPSNQPQHF | TGTGCCAGCAGTCTCGGGACCCCTAGCAATCAGCCCCAGCATTTT
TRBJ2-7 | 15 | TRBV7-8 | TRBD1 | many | CASSLRDRPFYEQYF | TGTGCCAGCAGCTTGCGGGACAGGCCTTTCTACGAGCAGTACTTC
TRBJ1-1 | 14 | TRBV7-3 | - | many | CASSREGFSTEAFF | TGTGCCAGCAGCCGCGAGGGGTTCTCCACTGAAGCTTTCTTT
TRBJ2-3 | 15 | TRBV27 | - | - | CASSQLAGREDTKYF | TGTGCCAGCAGCCAACTGGCGGGGCGGGAAGATACGAAGTATTTT
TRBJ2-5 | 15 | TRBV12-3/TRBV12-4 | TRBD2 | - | CASSLTSPIFETQYF | TGTGCCAGCAGTTTGACTAGCCCCATCTTCGAGACCCAGTACTTC
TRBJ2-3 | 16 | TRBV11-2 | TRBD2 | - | CASSLKAGGPIDTQYF | TGTGCCAGCAGCCTAAAAGCGGGAGGGCCAATAGATACGCAGTATTTT
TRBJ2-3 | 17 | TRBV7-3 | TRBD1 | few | CASSFFGTVSSTDTQYF | TGTGCCAGCAGCTTCTTCGGGACAGTTTCTAGCACAGATACGCAGTATTTT
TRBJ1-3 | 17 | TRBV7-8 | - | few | CASSGVRGATTGNTIYF | TGTGCCAGCAGCGGCGTCCGGGGGGCCACGACTGGAAACACCATATATTTT
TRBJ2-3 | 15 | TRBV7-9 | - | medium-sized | CASSRTRGGKDTQYF | TGTGCCAGCAGCCGGACCAGGGGCGGAAAAGATACGCAGTATTTT
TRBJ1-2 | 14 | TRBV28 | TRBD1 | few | CASSLSQGARGYTF | TGTGCCAGCAGTTTGTCACAGGGGGCAAGAGGCTACACCTTC
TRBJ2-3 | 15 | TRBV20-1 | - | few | CSAAARGASTDTQYF | TGCAGTGCTGCTGCTCGGGGGGCCAGCACAGATACGCAGTATTTT
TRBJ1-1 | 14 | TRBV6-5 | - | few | CASSYLSGTSFPFF | TGTGCCAGCAGTTACTTATCCGGGACTTCGTTCCCTTTCTTT
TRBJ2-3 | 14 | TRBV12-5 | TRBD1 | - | CASDGQGATDTQYF | TGTGCTAGTGACGGACAGGGGGCCACAGATACGCAGTATTTT
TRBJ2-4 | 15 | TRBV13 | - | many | CASSPWGAAKNIQYF | TGTGCCAGCAGCCCCTGGGGGGCGGCCAAAAACATTCAGTACTTC
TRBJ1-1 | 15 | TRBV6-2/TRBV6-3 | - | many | CASSYSGTVNTEAFF | TGTGCCAGCAGTTACTCAGGGACGGTGAACACTGAAGCTTTCTTT
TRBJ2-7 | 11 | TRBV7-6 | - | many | CASSPGYEQYF | TGTGCCAGCAGCCCCGGCTACGAGCAGTACTTC
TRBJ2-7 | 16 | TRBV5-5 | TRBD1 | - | CASSGKPGQGSYEQYF | TGTGCCAGCAGCGGAAAACCGGGACAGGGTTCCTACGAGCAGTACTTC
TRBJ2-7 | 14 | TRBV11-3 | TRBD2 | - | CASSSGRGSDEQYF | TGTGCCAGCAGCTCCGGGCGGGGGTCGGACGAGCAGTACTTC
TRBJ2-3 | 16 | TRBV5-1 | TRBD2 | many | CASSLGLAWGTDTQYF | TGCGCCAGCAGCCTGGGACTAGCGTGGGGCACAGATACGCAGTATTTT
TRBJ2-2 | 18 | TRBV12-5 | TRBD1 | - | CASGFILDREDNTGELFF | TGTGCTAGTGGTTTTATCCTGGACAGGGAAGACAACACCGGGGAGCTGTTTTTT
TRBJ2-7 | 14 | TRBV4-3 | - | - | CASSRSWDGREQYF | TGCGCCAGCAGCCGGTCTTGGGACGGCCGGGAGCAGTACTTC
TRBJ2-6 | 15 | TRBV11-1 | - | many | CASRGQSSGANVLTF | TGTGCCAGCCGTGGGCAAAGCTCTGGGGCCAACGTCCTGACTTTC
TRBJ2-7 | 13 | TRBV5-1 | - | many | CASSFLRPREQYF | TGCGCCAGCAGCTTTCTCCGACCAAGGGAGCAGTACTTC
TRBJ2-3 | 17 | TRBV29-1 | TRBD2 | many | CSVEGSGLAGPRDTQYF | TGCAGCGTTGAAGGGTCGGGACTAGCGGGGCCTCGGGATACGCAGTATTTT
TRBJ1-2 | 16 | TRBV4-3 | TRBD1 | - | CASSPAQWTGNYGYTF | TGCGCCAGCAGCCCCGCTCAATGGACAGGGAACTATGGCTACACCTTC
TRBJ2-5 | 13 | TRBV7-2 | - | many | CASSPGLQETQYF | TGTGCCAGCAGTCCGGGCTTACAAGAGACCCAGTACTTC